This entry describes one T cell receptor beta chain. Its antigen is currently not known. Base qualities are not recorded, but no much larger clone differs from it by a single base. In total, approximately 690 healthy bone marrow donors made up the cohort. All cohort members were sampled while nominally healthy, although unrecorded immune exposures were likely present. The donor tested CMV seronegative and was one of the 352 seronegative cohort members. A peripheral blood sample was provided by each donor, and peripheral blood mononuclear cells were used for TCR beta sequencing. Genomic DNA was extracted from the blood cell samples with the Qiagen DNeasy Blood Extraction Kit. V is cut back by 6 bases and J by 9 bases, with 15 bases in the junction unmatched. CDR1 and CDR2, looked up from the germline V gene, are SGHTS and YDEGEE. From its cysteine to its phenylalanine, the CDR3 spans 16 amino acids. Only the CDR3 portion is preserved as DNA: 48 bases, with reading frame beginning at the first base.

This entry belongs to a study of cytomegalovirus exposure and HLA in healthy donors listed by TCRdb under 2017. Concerning the study at large: An earlier analysis of roughly 500 of the donors reported 250 to 350 Gb of sequence data and some 120 million unique TCR beta sequences from about 180 million T cells. Using immunosequencing, the study profiled T cell repertoires from 666 subjects and related those repertoires to cytomegalovirus serostatus. Donor age, sex, ethnicity and CMV serostatus were compiled together with the repertoire data. In addition to the first cohort of roughly 700 subjects, a separate validation cohort of approximately 130 different subjects was used. Typing coverage varied by locus: roughly 629-640 donors for A, B, C, DRB1 and DQB1; roughly 520 for DQA1; nearly 610 for DPA1; around 450 for DPB1. Of the 300 to 450 genotyped donors, roughly 80% fell in the genetic ancestry cluster associated with self-reported Caucasian donors. A later genetic analysis took genome-wide SNP genotypes for about 65% of the 666 donors and used that subset as a discovery cohort. Both class I and class II loci were covered by HLA typing, at four-digit resolution. Around 330 gigabases of sequencing data and about 92 million unique TCR sequences made up an early release that covered about 640 HLA-typed donors. In an earlier analysis of around 540 of the donors, high-throughput TCR beta sequencing was used to judge whether each TCR beta V gene segment behaved as functional or pseudogenic. The study combined high-throughput TCR immunosequencing, statistical association of individual TCRs with disease status, and machine learning to predict cytomegalovirus infection status. The study was designed to test whether signatures of past pathogen exposure could be identified by cataloging public T cell receptors. In the later analysis, no new phenotypic data were used to find candidate immune exposures; instead, reliance was placed on TCR beta sequences and their occurrence across donors. Among about 400 genotyped donors of the cohort, an average of roughly 230,000 unique TCR beta nucleotide sequences was sequenced per donor, of which 15% to 20% were non-productive. Several DR-DQ haplotypes were handled as single units for association and clustering because linkage in the cohort was strong. Every repertoire in the discovery cohort had been generated on one and the same sequencing platform. A later analysis re-analyzed previously published TCR beta repertoires from 666 donors and added high-resolution HLA genotyping to study TCR occurrence patterns.

Library preparation was by the immunoSEQ multiplex PCR assay. For the multiplex PCR, a mixture combining 60 forward primers for TCR Vbeta segments and 13 reverse primers for TCR Jbeta segments was used. Amplification of the CDR3 region of rearranged TCR beta genes was performed with a multiplex PCR assay on genomic DNA. Amplified TCR beta libraries were sequenced as 87-base-pair reads on the Illumina HiSeq System. As for how the authors treated the data: A later analysis counted approximately 74 million unique TCR beta chains across the 666 repertoires, and 10 million to 12 million of these chains were shared by at least two donors. Raw reads were error-corrected and collapsed into unique sequences with a nearest-neighbor algorithm that merged closely related sequences to remove PCR and sequencing errors. CDR3 sequences were aligned to IMGT reference sequences to assign V, D and J gene segments. For a sequence to be retained, at least a six-nucleotide match to both a V gene segment and a J gene segment was required. Rearrangements were called productive when the CDR3 lacked stop codons and stayed in frame with V and J; all others were non-productive. CDR3 was defined by IMGT convention, running from the second conserved V-encoded cysteine to the conserved J-encoded phenylalanine. The earlier analysis of 500 to 750 of the donors excluded any sequence lacking an unambiguous match to a single V gene segment. An earlier analysis of 587 of the donors called V segments functional above 56.7% productive rearrangements and segregating when the between-donor standard deviation exceeded 5%. A statistical classification framework was built to diagnose cytomegalovirus status from the catalog of TCR beta chain sequences. A later analysis assigned V and J genes by comparing TCR nucleotide sequences with IMGT/GENE-DB human TR gene sequences. The TCRdist pipeline was used in a later analysis to assign CDR3 sequences and most-parsimonious VDJ recombination scenarios. A later analysis defined each TCR beta chain by its CDR3 amino acid sequence plus V-gene family, and excluded reads lacking a unique V-gene family. As a way to deal with suspected cross-contamination and a sequencing artifact, a later analysis dropped hundreds of nucleotide sequences that were highly shared and had low generation probability. In a later analysis, a clonal expansion index was calculated for each public chain from normalized within-repertoire ranks of inferred template counts. In a later analysis, generation probabilities were computed with a VDJ recombination model fitted to out-of-frame rearrangements, and the resulting probabilities were checked against IGoR. Hypergeometric tests were used in a later analysis to score TCR-TCR, TCR-HLA and TCR-CMV co-occurrence, with a repertoire-size bias correction applied to the TCR pairs. To estimate false discovery rates, a later analysis permuted the HLA or CMV assignments 20 times. In a later analysis, co-occurring TCRs were grouped using DBSCAN, with TCRdist sequence similarity added in when clustering inside HLA-allele-positive subsets. Repertoires with fewer than 30,000 or more than 120,000 public chains were left out of co-occurrence clustering, as were five repertoires with anomalous nucleotide sharing. The source is immuneACCESS, and TCRdb retained only in-frame sequences with V and J called. Part of the clones is not carried over; for the studies checked, unresolved V genes explain less than half of this, and the remainder is unexplained. V and J calls and clone size are copied from that table; D and trimming were computed from the DNA. The sample table lists about 210,000 clones, approximately 86% of them with a count of one. The ten largest clones capture 0.9% to 1.2% of the sample.

What the authors observed across the whole study: Broadly in line with IMGT annotations, most TCR beta V segments showed up in productive rearrangements about 87% or about 30% of the time in an earlier analysis of approximately 600 of the donors. For the cohort, immune exposure information was limited to CMV serostatus. In this cohort, only TCR beta chains were sequenced, and detectable features were limited by the absence of alpha or paired-chain data. In a later analysis, most CMV-associated TCR beta chains were found to appear HLA-restricted, with HLA associations seemingly driven largely by CMV exposure. In a later analysis, about 16,000 TCR beta sequences were associated with specific HLA alleles at a false discovery rate of 0.05. In vitro tests confirmed that a few of the cytomegalovirus-associated TCR beta chains recognize cytomegalovirus antigens. Because counts were too low, about 18 rarely observed V segments, including chromosome 9 orphons, were left out of the earlier analysis of 587 of the donors. In a later genetic analysis, fewer N-insertions in productive TCRs were reported among donors in an Asian-associated ancestry cluster than the 666-donor mean. A total of around 150 TCR beta chains were listed by the study as associated with cytomegalovirus. According to a later analysis, parvovirus B19, influenza, CMV and Epstein-Barr virus appeared linked to several top co-occurrence clusters. The authors suggested that the approach could potentially be generalized to other disease states and immunological phenotypes. Because HLA typing was unavailable for some donors at each locus, only the typed subset was used in association tests. Some IMGT-functional V segments, including TRBV6-2 and TRBV6-3, could not be told apart with the 87-base-pair reads, so those segments were excluded. Strong co-occurrence of HLA alleles, especially DR and DQ, made assigning TCR associations to individual alleles difficult. In a later analysis, TCR association rates were found to vary across HLA loci, with the most associated TCRs seen for DRB1 alleles and the fewest for HLA-C alleles. A further reported finding was that TCR beta sequences accurately predicted the HLA-A and HLA-B alleles for most subjects in the first cohort. Presence/absence analyses assumed roughly uniform sequencing depth across donors, an assumption that may not hold. Across donors, most TCR sequences were observed very rarely, whereas some public TCRs were present in many individuals. The classifier was reported to diagnose cytomegalovirus status with high specificity and sensitivity in both the original and validation cohorts. In a later genetic analysis, a missense DCLRE1C variant was associated with V-gene and J-gene trimming of TCR beta chains, and the association was replicated in an independent cohort. Compared with equally common non-associated chains, HLA-associated TCR beta chains in a later analysis were more clonally expanded and had lower generation probabilities. Correlated functional status among segregating V segments might be attributable to linkage disequilibrium, but an unknown experimental factor could not be ruled out. A cluster of highly shared sequence variants was judged likely to represent a technical artifact of the sequencing pipeline.

The chain joins TRBV5-8 to TRBJ2-3, with 11 junctional bases fitting TRBD2. Sequencing input: PBMCs. The receptor was isolated from a boy aged 2 to 9 in good health and CMV-seronegative. The CDR3 protein sequence reads: CASITNSGRAESTQYF. The DNA reads TGTGCCAGCATCACAAATAGCGGGAGGGCCGAGAGCACGCAGTATTTT.